This T cell receptor beta chain was identified during a study of cytomegalovirus exposure and HLA in healthy donors. CDR3 size: 18 residues. The V gene end was trimmed by 5 bases and the J gene end by 3 bases; junction bases not matched to a gene: 18. CDR1 is LNHNV and CDR2 is YYDKDF in the germline V gene (reference sequence). PCR used 60 Vbeta primers and 13 Jbeta primers. Sequencing used immunoSEQ multiplex PCR; TCRdb keeps in-frame clones, though not all of them. Of about 110,000 clones in the sample, around 86% were seen once. Material: PBMCs. J is TRBJ2-7 and V is TRBV15; 8 nucleotides match TRBD1. The sequence derives from a woman aged 25 to 39 in good health and CMV-seronegative. The DNA for the CDR3 is TGTGCCACCAGCCCCACCTCCCAGGATTGGACAGGGAGCTACGAGCAGTACTTC. The encoded protein is CATSPTSQDWTGSYEQYF. Complete variable domain (other parts from reference TRBV15 and TRBJ2-7): DAMVIQNPRYQVTQFGKPVTLSCSQTLNHNVMYWYQQKSSQAPKLLFHYYDKDFNNEADTPDNFQSRRPNTSFCFLDIRSPGLGDTAMYLCATSPTSQDWTGSYEQYFGPGTRLTVT.